This T cell receptor (beta chain) emerged from a study of neurological immune-mediated disorders (dated by TCRdb to about 2019). In terms of the full investigation: Of the 35 or so multiple sclerosis patients, some 31 had relapsing-remitting MS and 3 had secondary progressive MS. The study compared peripheral blood TCR-beta repertoires of HTLV-I-associated myelopathy (HAM/TSP) patients, multiple sclerosis patients and healthy controls using UMI-based sequencing. Alongside PBMC samples, the set of fewer than 110 TCR-beta libraries contained longitudinal samples, technical triplicates, and paired CD4+ and CD8+ T-cell subsets that had been sorted. The cohort included 60 to 75 subjects: about 14 with HAM/TSP, around 34 with multiple sclerosis, and 20 healthy controls.

This clonotype was counted many times. The antigen it binds to is not known. Per-base qualities were not stored, and no clone one base away is much larger. cDNA synthesis used template-switch 5'RACE with a primer carrying a 10-nucleotide random unique molecular identifier tagging each TCR transcript. Every sequencing run covered 15-18 subjects and yielded more than 160 million TCR-beta sequences. The RNeasy kit was used to extract total RNA. Using the KAPA Real-time Library Amplification kit, TCR-beta VDJ regions were amplified with primers for the TCR constant region and the 5'RACE anchor. Sample indexes and Illumina adaptors were added in a first PCR, after which library yield was increased in a second PCR. The roughly 650 bp TCR product was size-selected on a 2% E-gel SizeSelection system after Ampure bead purification. Before pooling, libraries had their quality checked on a Bioanalyzer, their concentration measured with Qubit, and their quantity determined with the Kapa Library Quantification kit. An Illumina HiSeq 2500 was used to sequence the libraries paired-end at 2 x 150 bp. To increase sequence diversity, roughly 24-32% phiX was spiked into each library pool. Under the source paper's analysis protocol: Quality-filtered reads were processed with the UMI-based MiGEC pipeline, which removed over 90% of raw TCR sequences during error correction. IMGT germline references were used for alignment of VDJ genes, and clonotypes were defined by a unique CDR3 amino acid sequence together with V-J genes. Clonal expansion, Shannon diversity, and CDR3 relatedness (CalcPairwiseDistances, ClusterSamples) were evaluated with VDJtools, and phylogenetic trees were built with CLCbio workbench. Clones with at least 8 unique UMIs were defined as expanded, with this threshold being based on coefficient-of-variation modelling across technical triplicates. TCRdb reanalyzed the raw reads on its own, using fastp at Q25 for trimming and MiXCR for clone calling, and kept in-frame beta chains. CDR3 protein sequences are deduplicated, and each keeps its most common genes and DNA. The V and J calls and clone size are TCRdb's, not the authors'. This sample has 65,000 to 75,000 distinct CDR3 sequences in its table, and 4.5% to 5.5% of those were observed once. About 2.2% of the sample goes to the ten largest clones.

Broad study findings and their caveats: TCR clonal expansion was greatest in HAM/TSP patients and smallest in MS patients, who ranked below even healthy controls. No association of the MS cluster with clinical or MRI features was observed, and the need for larger cohorts was stated by the authors. Expanded clones from different subjects shared no identical CDR3 amino acid sequences, which suggests that TCR-beta repertoires were private in all groups. In phylogenetic analysis, the repertoires of 18 of 34 MS patients grouped into a cluster of related CDR3 sequences, which suggests a possible signature at the repertoire level.

For the unsorted PBMC libraries, 2 million PBMCs were stored in RNAlater at -80 degrees C until RNA extraction and were used to generate the libraries. Multiple sclerosis patients were enrolled in a US clinical protocol under which disease progression was evaluated by magnetic resonance imaging. Peripheral blood was subjected to Ficoll-Hypaque density gradient centrifugation to isolate PBMCs, which were then cryopreserved in liquid nitrogen. Taken from the germline V gene, the CDR1 and CDR2 loops are SGHVS and FNYEAQ. Compared with germline, V lacks 7 bases and J lacks 0 bases; bases without a gene match: 5. Measured from the cysteine to the phenylalanine, the CDR3 is 16 residues long. Just the 48-base CDR3 DNA is kept, in frame starting at base 1.

The V and J segments used are TRBV7-6 and TRBJ2-1, with 11 central nucleotides matching TRBD2. The origin of this receptor is a woman between 65 and 79 years old with multiple sclerosis. Sequenced material: PBMCs. Read as DNA, the sequence is TGTGCCAGCAAGGCTACTAGCGGGAGCTCCTACAATGAGCAGTTCTTC. Translated, it gives CASKATSGSSYNEQFF.